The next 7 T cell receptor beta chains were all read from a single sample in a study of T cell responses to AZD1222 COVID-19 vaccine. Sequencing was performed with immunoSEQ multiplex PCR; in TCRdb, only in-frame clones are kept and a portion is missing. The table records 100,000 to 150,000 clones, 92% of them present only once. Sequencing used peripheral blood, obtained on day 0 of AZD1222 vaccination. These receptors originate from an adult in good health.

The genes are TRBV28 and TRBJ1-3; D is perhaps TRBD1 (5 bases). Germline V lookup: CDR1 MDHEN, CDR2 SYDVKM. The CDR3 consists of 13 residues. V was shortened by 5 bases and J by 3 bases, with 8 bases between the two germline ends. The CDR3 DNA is TGTGCCAGCAGTCCTAGGGGTGGAAACACCATATATTTT. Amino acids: CASSPRGGNTIYF.

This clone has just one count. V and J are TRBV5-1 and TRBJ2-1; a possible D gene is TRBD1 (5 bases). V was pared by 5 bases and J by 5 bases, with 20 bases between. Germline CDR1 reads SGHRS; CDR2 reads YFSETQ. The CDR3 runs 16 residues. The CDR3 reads CASSLGDLMGNNEQFF. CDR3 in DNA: TGCGCCAGCAGTTTAGGGGATCTCATGGGGAACAATGAGCAGTTCTTC.

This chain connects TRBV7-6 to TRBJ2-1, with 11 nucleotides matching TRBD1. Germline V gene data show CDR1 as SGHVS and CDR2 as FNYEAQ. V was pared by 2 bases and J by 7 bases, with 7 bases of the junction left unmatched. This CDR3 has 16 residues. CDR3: CASSLPGQGAFNEQFF. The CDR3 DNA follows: TGTGCCAGCAGCTTACCTGGACAGGGGGCGTTTAATGAGCAGTTCTTC.

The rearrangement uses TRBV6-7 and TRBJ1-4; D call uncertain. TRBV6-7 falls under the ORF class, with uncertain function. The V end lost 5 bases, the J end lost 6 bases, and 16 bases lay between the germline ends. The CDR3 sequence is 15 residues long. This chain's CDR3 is CASSHQQQTDEKLFF. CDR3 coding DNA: TGTGCCAGCAGTCACCAACAACAAACGGATGAAAAACTGTTTTTT.

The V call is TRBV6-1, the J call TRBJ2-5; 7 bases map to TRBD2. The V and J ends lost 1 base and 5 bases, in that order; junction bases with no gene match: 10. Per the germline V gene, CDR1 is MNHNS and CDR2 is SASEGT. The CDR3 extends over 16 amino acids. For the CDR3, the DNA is TGTGCCAGCAGTGAAGTAGGACTAGTTATCGTTGAGACCCAGTACTTC. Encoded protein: CASSEVGLVIVETQYF.

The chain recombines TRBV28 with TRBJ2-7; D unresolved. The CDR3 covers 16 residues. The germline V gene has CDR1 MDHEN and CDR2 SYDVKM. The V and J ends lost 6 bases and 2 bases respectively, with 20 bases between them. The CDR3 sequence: CASSPTLYGKAYEQYF. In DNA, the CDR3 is TGTGCCAGCAGCCCGACCCTTTATGGGAAAGCCTACGAGCAGTACTTC. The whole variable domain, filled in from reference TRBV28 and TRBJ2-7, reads DVKVTQSSRYLVKRTGEKVFLECVQDMDHENMFWYRQDPGLGLRLIYFSYDVKMKEKGDIPEGYSVSREKKERFSLILESASTNQTSMYLCASSPTLYGKAYEQYFGPGTRLTVT.

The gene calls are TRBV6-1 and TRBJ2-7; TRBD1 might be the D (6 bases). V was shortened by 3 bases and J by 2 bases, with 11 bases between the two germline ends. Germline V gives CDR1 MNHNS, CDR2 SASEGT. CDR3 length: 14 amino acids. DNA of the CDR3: TGTGCCAGCAGTGACGCAGGGGTACCCTACGAGCAGTACTTC. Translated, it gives CASSDAGVPYEQYF.